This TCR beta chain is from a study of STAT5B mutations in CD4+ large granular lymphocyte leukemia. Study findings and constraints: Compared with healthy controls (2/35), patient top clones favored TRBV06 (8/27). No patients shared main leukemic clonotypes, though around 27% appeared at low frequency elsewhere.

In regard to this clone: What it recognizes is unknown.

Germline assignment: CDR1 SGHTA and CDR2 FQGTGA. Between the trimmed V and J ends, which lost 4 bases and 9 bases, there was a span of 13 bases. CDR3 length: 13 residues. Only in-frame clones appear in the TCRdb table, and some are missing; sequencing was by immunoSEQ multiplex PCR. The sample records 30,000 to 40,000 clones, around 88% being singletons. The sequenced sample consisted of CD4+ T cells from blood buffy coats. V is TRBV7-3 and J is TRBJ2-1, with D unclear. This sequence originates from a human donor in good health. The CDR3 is CASSSSWGSEQFF. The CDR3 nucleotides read TGTGCCAGCAGCTCCTCTTGGGGAAGTGAGCAGTTCTTC.